This is a list of T cell receptor beta chains from one sample in a study of OX40 agonist ivuxolimab in advanced cancers. Profiled with immunoSEQ multiplex PCR; TCRdb holds only in-frame clones, not every one. The sample consists of nearly 65,000 clones, roughly nine tenths of them appearing once. The sample consisted of CD4+ or CD8+ T cells sorted from blood, taken in a trial of the OX40 agonist ivuxolimab. These receptors originate from an adult with an advanced solid tumor such as melanoma, head and neck, liver or kidney cancer. Both conserved end residues are trimmed from each CDR3.

v_call	j_call	cdr3_aa
TRBV11-2	TRBJ2-7	ASSLGMGEQY
TRBV5-6	TRBJ2-3	ASSLPGTSTDTQY
TRBV7-6	TRBJ1-6	ASSLVLGSDSPLH
TRBV7-9	TRBJ2-6	ASSLADSGANVLT
TRBV6-1	TRBJ1-5	ASSAFYLTGMGNQPQH
TRBV28	TRBJ1-1	ATRQGHTEAF
TRBV19	TRBJ2-1	ASSMWDSEADEQF
TRBV27	TRBJ2-2	ASSFSAGVFTGELF
TRBV6-1	TRBJ2-5	ASSEGLAGEYGETQY
TRBV4-3	TRBJ2-3	ASSQEMTGLAGFFNTQY
TRBV13	TRBJ2-2	ASSSGTGDYTGELF
TRBV4-1	TRBJ2-5	ASSRSPSGGETQY
TRBV28	TRBJ2-7	ASSLLGVYEQY
TRBV13	TRBJ2-1	ASRGRSGSYNEQF
TRBV7-9	TRBJ1-1	ASSPDGDTEAF
TRBV9	TRBJ2-3	ASSVYSGDTDTQY
TRBV6-6	TRBJ1-2	ASSYAPTYGYT
TRBV15	TRBJ2-6	ATSGASYVLGANVLT
TRBV27	TRBJ2-2	ASTLGGPNTGELF
TRBV5-4	TRBJ2-7	ASSLTFSVNEQY
TRBV5-1	TRBJ2-2	ASSNRGILGENTGELF
TRBV19	TRBJ2-2	ASSIMGNGELF
TRBV7-9	TRBJ2-7	ASSPTSGITSYEQY
TRBV6-6	TRBJ2-1	ASSTGTGTLGEQF
TRBV4-2	TRBJ2-3	ASSQVHQGEDTQY
TRBV19	TRBJ2-2	ASTVTGTNTGELF
TRBV2	TRBJ1-2	ASSEVPGSLYGYT
TRBV11-2	TRBJ2-1	ASSPSGDWYNEQF
TRBV13	TRBJ2-1	ASSFGKGSYNEQF
TRBV6-4	TRBJ2-3	ASSGTGTDTQY
TRBV19	TRBJ2-1	ASSIYPTGAGEQF
TRBV7-3	TRBJ2-1	ASSLGDYNEQF
TRBV11-2	TRBJ1-6	ASSLSSGDRLESPLH
TRBV11-3	TRBJ2-3	ASSPGLAGGHTDTQY
TRBV27	TRBJ2-7	ASSPGFGGGFHEQY
TRBV6-5	TRBJ2-7	ASSYSVGGDEQY
TRBV7-9	TRBJ2-5	ASTMQGDPETQY
TRBV2	TRBJ2-1	ASSATGPTYNEQF
TRBV6-5	TRBJ2-2	ASSPSSAGGELF